The following is a T cell receptor beta chain sequence with its context. This specimen comes from a study of T cells in Graves' hyperthyroidism and ophthalmopathy. Patients with uncontrolled infections, other autoimmune diseases, pregnancy or lactation were excluded. Thyroid ultrasound, orbital computed tomography, clinical symptoms, and serum thyroxine and TRAb underpinned diagnoses. Amplification targeted TCR beta CDR3 regions from RNA transcripts. The TCR CDR3 was amplified in a first-round RT-PCR using the HTBI primer set. TCRdb redid the calling of the multiplex PCR reads with MiXCR, one entry per CDR3 protein. The top ten clones hold roughly 7.2% of a sample with approximately 700,000 distinct CDR3 sequences, 40% to 55% of them seen once. Trimming cost V 6 bases and J 2 bases; bases outside gene matches: 12. The CDR3 contains 16 residues.

The source material was peripheral blood or thyroid tissue (not recorded which). The TCR comes from an adult man with Graves' disease, either hyperthyroidism or ophthalmopathy (not recorded which). J is TRBJ2-7 and V is TRBV12-3 or TRBV12-4; 8 bases are a match to TRBD1. CDR3 in amino acids: CASSPLRTGHPYEQYF. The CDR3 DNA reads TGTGCCAGCAGCCCCCTCCGGACAGGGCACCCCTACGAGCAGTACTTC.